This record covers a single TCR beta chain. The antigen it recognizes is unknown. No much larger clone is present one base from it, and per-base qualities are unavailable. The data originate from a study of T cell repertoires in cytomegalovirus infection (dated by TCRdb to between 2017 and 2020). For the wider study: Recently identified HLA-C-restricted CMV epitopes, whose presentation resists viral immunomodulation, were targeted by peptide stimulations together with well-studied HLA-B-restricted epitopes. Donor HLA type was relevant to the analysis, because carriage of CMV infection together with the matching HLA type was indicated by public TCR beta signatures. The paper's findings and limits, for the study overall: In both this cohort and an independent cohort of 352 donors, the cumulative frequency of public TCR beta family members distinguished carriers of CMV infection plus the relevant HLA type. The ex vivo response was dominated by HLA-C-restricted CMV-specific TCR beta clonotypes, which also provided the single most frequent clonotype in two of eight donors.

In light of the paper, this sample's treatment or condition label describes: in vitro stimulation with specific CMV peptide epitopes to enrich CMV-specific T cells. The CDR3, cysteine through phenylalanine, is 15 amino acids long. Solely the CDR3 DNA is kept, with 45 bases framed from the first base. Based on the germline V gene, the CDR1 and CDR2 sequences are SGHVS and FNYEAQ. The trim is 4 bases for V and 5 bases for J, with a gap of 18 bases between the germline ends. Sequencing was carried out with an Illumina HiSeq 1500. Through fastp at Q25 and MiXCR, TCRdb rebuilt clones from the public reads, retaining in-frame beta chains. Here each entry gathers all rows of one CDR3 protein and keeps the most common genes and DNA. This sample holds 700,000 to 900,000 distinct CDR3 sequences; almost 30% were observed only once. The biggest ten clones account for over 10% of the sample.

The rearrangement combines TRBV7-6 with TRBJ2-7; the D gene is not confidently resolved. This clonotype was sampled from a human donor in good health (CMV status not recorded). Some clones in this sample may be carry-over from other donors' samples. Sequenced here: cultured CD8+ T cells from PBMCs, sampled from culture after CMV antigen stimulation. The CDR3 amino acid sequence is: CASSSRKNWADEQYF. The DNA sequence reads TGTGCCAGCAGCTCGAGGAAAAATTGGGCTGACGAGCAGTACTTC.